This is a list of T cell receptor beta chains from one sample in a study of T-cell reconstitution after alpha-beta-depleted transplantation in children. Via MiXCR, TCRdb re-called the PCR reads, giving one row per CDR3 protein. The sample includes 70,000 to 100,000 distinct CDR3 sequences, approximately 12% of them seen just once. The sequenced sample was PBMCs from the stem cell graft donor, obtained from the stem cell graft. The receptors stem from a human donor who donated a stem cell graft to a child with inherited bone marrow failure. CDR3s include the opening cysteine and the closing phenylalanine or tryptophan. Clone size is shown for a subset of rows, as once, few, many or a class of expanded clone.

TRBJ1-5 many TRBV4-3 CASSLSPDGNQPQHF
TRBJ2-7 many TRBV4-3 CASSQGGLAGVEQYF
TRBJ2-3 many TRBV4-3 CASSQDRHVTDTQYF
TRBJ1-6 many TRBV7-9 CASSLEGSGDSPLHF
TRBJ2-2 many TRBV5-1 CASSLFGTGVAGELFF
TRBJ1-5 many TRBV7-9 CASSLYADIPDQPQHF
TRBJ1-1 . TRBV7-3 CASSQDRDAEAFF
TRBJ1-6 many TRBV3-1 CASSPQGVWNSPLHF
TRBJ2-1 many TRBV4-3 CASSRGRLEQFF
TRBJ2-7 . TRBV7-9 CASGPGLPCSYEQYF
TRBJ2-1 many TRBV7-2 CASSLDPGQGNEQFF
TRBJ1-2 . TRBV5-3 CAMSSGTVFYGYTF
TRBJ2-4 many TRBV4-1 CASSQRKDTLAKNIQYF
TRBJ1-5 few TRBV14 CASSQGGINQPQHF
TRBJ2-3 . TRBV20-1 CSARTSGRGDTQYF
TRBJ2-7 many TRBV5-1 CASATQPGLVNEQYF
TRBJ2-1 many TRBV7-9 CASSLGGGPREQFF
TRBJ1-5 many TRBV5-1 CASRSSPNQPQHF
TRBJ2-5 many TRBV11-2 CASSSFGAGDRSQYF
TRBJ2-7 . TRBV30 CAWSVLLSSYEQYF
TRBJ2-3 many TRBV20-1 CSARATDTQYF
TRBJ2-7 many TRBV15 CATGTSVSYEQYF
TRBJ2-2 many TRBV3-1 CASSLWVSTSGELFF
TRBJ2-7 many TRBV10-3 CAISDRSGQGSYEQYF
TRBJ2-3 many TRBV7-8 CASSPPRRLAGARGTQYF
TRBJ2-7 many TRBV6-1 CASSEAGTSGAYEQYF
TRBJ1-6 many TRBV6-4 CASSPSMGGGSSYNSPLHF
TRBJ1-6 many TRBV5-1 CASSWGGGSPLHF
TRBJ1-5 few TRBV19 CASNLGTGSQPQHF
TRBJ2-5 few TRBV7-7 CASSKRIDETQYF
TRBJ1-1 . TRBV7-6 CASSSDRLNTEAFF
TRBJ1-3 . TRBV7-8 CASSLDSTVDSGNTIYF
TRBJ1-5 many TRBV7-6 CASSLLEGRGDQPQHF
TRBJ1-4 . TRBV7-9 CASSPGRGATNEKLFF
TRBJ2-2 many TRBV11-1 CASSLGGLGDTGELFF
TRBJ2-7 few TRBV4-3 CASSQASYGEQYF
TRBJ1-1 . TRBV7-3 CASSPTQGSTEAFF
TRBJ2-1 few TRBV6-2/TRBV6-3 CASSYRGTSGNEQFF
TRBJ2-3 many TRBV6-5 CASSTSGADTQYF
TRBJ2-3 many TRBV5-1 CASRLGQRTDTQYF
TRBJ2-1 many TRBV11-2 CASSLESGQAYEQFF
TRBJ2-7 many TRBV5-6 CASSLKSSYEQYF